A single sample is the source of the 4 T cell receptor beta chains below, sequenced in a study of blood T cell repertoires in COVID-19. TCRdb keeps only in-frame clones here, not all; method: immunoSEQ multiplex PCR. The data show 40,000 to 50,000 clones, 88% seen once. The specimen was peripheral blood. These receptors originate from a human donor in a cohort sampled during active COVID-19.

The V gene is TRBV7-3, the J gene TRBJ2-3, with TRBD2 as a possible D gene (6 bases). CDR3 length equals 15 residues. V was shortened by 5 bases and J by 6 bases, with 18 bases between the two germline ends. Germline V lookup: CDR1 SGHTA, CDR2 FQGTGA. The CDR3 DNA follows: TGTGCCAGCAGCCCAACCATAGCGGATCATGATACGCAGTATTTT. Protein sequence: CASSPTIADHDTQYF.

The chain employs TRBV11-2 and TRBJ1-1, with a tentative D call TRBD1 (6 bases). The CDR3 covers 15 residues. Trimming shortened V by 1 base and J by 3 bases, and 12 bases separated the two germline ends. Germline V gene sequence: CDR1 SGHAT, CDR2 FQNNGV. The CDR3 region has the DNA TGTGCCAGCAGCTTAGCTGGGGGCGTCCACACTGAAGCTTTCTTT. This codes for CASSLAGGVHTEAFF.

Relative to its sample, this clone is medium-sized. V is TRBV6-4 and J is TRBJ2-2; D gene unclear. The CDR3 has 13 amino acids. The V and J ends lost 0 bases and 3 bases respectively, with 2 bases between them. Germline loops: CDR1 MRHNA, CDR2 SNTAGT. The CDR3 nucleotides read TGTGCCAGCAGTGACTCCTACACCGGGGAGCTGTTTTTT. It yields the protein CASSDSYTGELFF.

This rearrangement joins TRBV20-1 to TRBJ2-7; tentatively, D is TRBD1 (5 bases). Trimming removed 3 bases from V and 3 bases from J, with 9 bases in between. This CDR3 contains 12 residues. Germline V gives CDR1 DFQATT, CDR2 SNEGSKA (reference sequence). DNA for the CDR3: TGCAGTGCTAGTGTTAGGGGCTACGAGCAGTACTTC. It codes for CSASVRGYEQYF.